The 3 T cell receptor beta chains in this list originate from one sample, sequenced in a study of blood T cell repertoires in COVID-19 (dated by TCRdb to the early 2020s). The receptor library was made with the immunoSEQ multiplex PCR assay. Not all clones reach the TCRdb copy of this immuneACCESS table, which keeps in-frame sequences only. Checked studies attribute under half of the gap to unresolved V genes and leave the rest unexplained. The sample has 45,000 to 60,000 clones on record, 80% to 85% of them singletons. Around 1.9% of the sample lies in the top ten. Sequenced material: peripheral blood. These receptors were taken from a woman aged 60-75 years with acute or convalescent COVID-19.

The chain has TRBV5-4 and TRBJ1-5; the match to TRBD1 covers 7 bases. Germline V gene lookup returns CDR1 SGHNT and CDR2 YYREEE (reference sequence). V lost 2 bases and J lost 0; bases outside the gene matches: 14. The CDR3 totals 19 residues. CDR3 residues: CASSLKDGTDRYSNQPQHF. In nucleotides, the CDR3 is TGTGCCAGCAGCTTAAAGGATGGGACAGATAGATATAGCAATCAGCCCCAGCATTTT. Full variable domain (outside the CDR3, taken from reference TRBV5-4 and TRBJ1-5): ETGVTQSPTHLIKTRGQQVTLRCSSQSGHNTVSWYQQALGQGPQFIFQYYREEENGRGNFPPRFSGLQFPNYSSELNVNALELDDSALYLCASSLKDGTDRYSNQPQHFGDGTRLSIL.

The chain uses TRBV5-1 and TRBJ1-2; 8 nucleotides agree with TRBD1. This CDR3 contains 15 residues. The ends lost 2 bases at V and 4 bases at J; junction bases unmatched: 7. Germline V gives CDR1 SGHRS, CDR2 YFSETQ. CDR3 in DNA: TGCGCCAGCAGCTTAACTTCCACAGGGGGCTATGGCTACACCTTC. It specifies CASSLTSTGGYGYTF. Variable domain in full (rest from reference TRBV5-1 and TRBJ1-2): KAGVTQTPRYLIKTRGQQVTLSCSPISGHRSVSWYQQTPGQGLQFLFEYFSETQRNKGNFPGRFSGRQFSNSRSEMNVSTLELGDSALYLCASSLTSTGGYGYTFGSGTRLTVV.

The chain couples TRBV27 to TRBJ2-2; the D gene is possibly TRBD1 (6 bases). V was trimmed by 6 bases and J by 2 bases, leaving 10 bases between them. CDR3 length: 14 residues. Germline assignment: CDR1 MNHEY and CDR2 SMNVEV (reference sequence). CDR3 region: CASRRDTNTGELFF. CDR3 DNA: TGTGCCAGCAGGAGGGACACCAACACCGGGGAGCTGTTTTTT.